Detailed here is one TCR beta chain. Its antigen is unidentified. The length of the CDR3 is 15 residues. V dropped 3 bases and J dropped 6 bases, with 14 bases sitting between them. Germline V gives CDR1 MNHNS, CDR2 SASEGT. This record belongs to a study of vaccination effects on CD4 cells after COVID-19. Antigen-specific CD4+ T cells expanded by the ViraFEST assay with viral peptide pools were then sequenced. Subsequent to a culture period of 10 to 11 days, CD4+ T cells were isolated. It was with around 9.9 IU/ml IL-2 and around 10 ug/ml peptides that roughly 2.2 million PBMC per well were cultured. Produced via immunoSEQ multiplex PCR; TCRdb's table is partial and in-frame only. Of about 79,000 clones detected, roughly four fifths appear once; the ten largest clones hold 1.5% to 2%.

This material consisted of CD4+ T cells from PBMCs cultured with HCoV-229E spike peptides, taken before COVID-19 vaccination. The TCR comes from a human donor who received a COVID-19 vaccine. The chain employs TRBV6-1 and TRBJ2-2; possibly TRBD1 for D (5 bases). DNA for the CDR3: TGTGCCAGCAGTGATCCTTGGCAGGGTTCCGGGGAGCTGTTTTTT. This codes for CASSDPWQGSGELFF.